This T cell receptor beta chain was profiled in a study of PD-L1 blockade in urothelial cancer. As for the study in general: Patients went on atezolizumab in the mid-2010s, receiving 1,200 mg intravenously every 3 weeks. At 3 weeks (second dose) and 6 weeks after starting treatment, blood was analyzed.

Whole-study findings and limits: When measured at 3 weeks, tumor-associated blood clones expanded more in durable-benefit patients.

CDR1 and CDR2 (germline): SEHNR, FQNEAQ (reference sequence). The CDR3 is 11 amino acids. Trimming took 5 bases from V and 5 from J, leaving 5 bases between them. Templates that were synthetic TCR analogs were spiked into each PCR. Produced via immunoSEQ multiplex PCR; TCRdb's table is partial and in-frame only. The sample includes 95,000 or so clones, about nine tenths of them seen just once. As for time point: pretreatment peripheral blood. In regard to this clone: The antigen remains undetermined.

The specimen comprised PBMCs, sampled around atezolizumab (anti-PD-L1) treatment. The sequence was obtained from a man aged 60-69 years with urothelial cancer. The J gene is TRBJ2-3, the V gene TRBV7-9; D gene unclear. CDR3 residues: CASSPQDTQYF. The CDR3 DNA follows: TGTGCCAGCAGCCCCCAAGATACGCAGTATTTT. Together with reference TRBV7-9 and TRBJ2-3, the CDR3 gives the full variable domain: DTGVSQNPRHKITKRGQNVTFRCDPISEHNRLYWYRQTLGQGPEFLTYFQNEAQLEKSRLLSDRFSAERPKGSFSTLEIQRTEQGDSAMYLCASSPQDTQYFGPGTRLTVL.